The clone carrying this T cell receptor beta chain was recorded many times. What it recognizes is unknown. The sample belongs to a study of glioma-infiltrating T cells. Amplification of TCR alpha and beta CDR3 regions from RNA used iRepertoire nested multiplex PCR. For one-step reverse transcription and amplification, roughly 95-450 ng of tissue mRNA or PBMC total RNA was used. MiXCR, run by TCRdb on the multiplex PCR reads, gives a single entry per CDR3 protein. The table lists about 130,000 distinct CDR3 sequences, about 22% of them singletons. The study, taken as a whole, reports: Non-neoplastic patients had below-expected tissue-blood divergence, while all gliomas exceeded expectation.

CDR3 length: 12 amino acids. V dropped 7 bases and J dropped 14; count of bases not matched to a gene: 12. Germline CDR1 SNHLY, CDR2 FYNNEI. The chain carries TRBV2 and TRBJ2-3; 7 nucleotides align to TRBD2. The sequence was collected from a human donor with low-grade glioma or glioblastoma, undergoing nonglioma brain surgery, or in good health (not recorded which). Source material: glioma tissue, nonneoplastic brain tissue, or PBMCs (not recorded which). CDR3 coding DNA: TGTGCCAGCACCCTAGCGGACCTGGGGATGTATTTT. It is translated as CASTLADLGMYF. Full variable domain (remainder filled in from reference TRBV2 and TRBJ2-3): EPEVTQTPSHQVTQMGQEVILRCVPISNHLYFYWYRQILGQKVEFLVSFYNNEISEKSEIFDDQFSVERPDGSNFTLKIRSTKLEDSAMYFCASTLADLGMYFGPGTRLTVL.